The rows below give T cell receptor beta chains drawn from one sample of a study of OX40 agonist ivuxolimab in advanced cancers. Only in-frame clones appear in the TCRdb table, and some are missing; sequencing was by immunoSEQ multiplex PCR. The profile shows around 60,000 clones, 80% to 90% of them singletons. The sequencing here drew on CD4+ or CD8+ T cells sorted from blood, taken in a trial of the OX40 agonist ivuxolimab. These receptor sequences come from an adult with an advanced solid tumor such as melanoma, head and neck, liver or kidney cancer. Both conserved end residues are part of each CDR3. Each record gives: CDR3 protein, CDR3 DNA, J gene, D gene, clone size, V gene. D genes are given only for firm matches. Expanded clones are given a class, and other clones once, few, many or no size at all.

CDR3aa: CASSFMGTQYF
CDR3nt: TGTGCCAGCAGCTTCATGGGGACGCAGTATTTT
j_gene: TRBJ2-3
d_gene: -
abundance: -
v_gene: TRBV5-4

CDR3aa: CASSLMLNTEAFF
CDR3nt: TGTGCCAGCAGCTTAATGTTGAACACTGAAGCTTTCTTT
j_gene: TRBJ1-1
d_gene: -
abundance: -
v_gene: TRBV7-9

CDR3aa: CASSLLDSSTDTQYF
CDR3nt: TGCGCCAGCAGCCTGCTGGATTCTAGCACAGATACGCAGTATTTT
j_gene: TRBJ2-3
d_gene: -
abundance: -
v_gene: TRBV5-1

CDR3aa: CASSQWAGRSEAFF
CDR3nt: TGCGCCAGCAGTCAATGGGCAGGGAGGTCTGAAGCTTTCTTT
j_gene: TRBJ1-1
d_gene: -
abundance: -
v_gene: TRBV23-1

CDR3aa: CATRDREGSPLHF
CDR3nt: TGTGCCACCCGGGACAGGGAAGGATCACCCCTCCACTTT
j_gene: TRBJ1-6
d_gene: TRBD1
abundance: -
v_gene: TRBV10-3

CDR3aa: CAWSVRRAGSYGYTF
CDR3nt: TGTGCCTGGAGTGTACGGAGGGCAGGGAGCTATGGCTACACCTTC
j_gene: TRBJ1-2
d_gene: -
abundance: medium-sized
v_gene: TRBV30

CDR3aa: CASSLAPASSGANVLTF
CDR3nt: TGCGCCAGCAGCTTGGCTCCAGCCAGCTCTGGGGCCAACGTCCTGACTTTC
j_gene: TRBJ2-6
d_gene: -
abundance: -
v_gene: TRBV5-1

CDR3aa: CSAGRGNEQFF
CDR3nt: TGCAGTGCTGGGAGGGGTAATGAGCAGTTCTTC
j_gene: TRBJ2-1
d_gene: TRBD2
abundance: -
v_gene: TRBV20-1

CDR3aa: CASSLGGPYGYTF
CDR3nt: TGTGCCAGCAGCTTAGGAGGGCCCTATGGCTACACCTTC
j_gene: TRBJ1-2
d_gene: -
abundance: -
v_gene: TRBV7-2

CDR3aa: CASSEFRGSANEKLFF
CDR3nt: TGTGCCAGCAGTGAATTTAGGGGTTCGGCTAATGAAAAACTGTTTTTT
j_gene: TRBJ1-4
d_gene: -
abundance: -
v_gene: TRBV6-1

CDR3aa: CASSLVQGVSGTEAFF
CDR3nt: TGCGCCAGCAGCTTGGTACAGGGGGTCAGTGGCACTGAAGCTTTCTTT
j_gene: TRBJ1-1
d_gene: TRBD1
abundance: -
v_gene: TRBV5-1

CDR3aa: CASSQEGTATYGYTF
CDR3nt: TGCGCCAGCAGCCAAGAGGGGACAGCCACCTATGGCTACACCTTC
j_gene: TRBJ1-2
d_gene: TRBD1
abundance: -
v_gene: TRBV4-1

CDR3aa: CASSFQTGGSSPLHF
CDR3nt: TGTGCCAGCAGTTTTCAGACAGGGGGTAGTTCACCCCTCCACTTT
j_gene: TRBJ1-6
d_gene: TRBD1
abundance: -
v_gene: TRBV28

CDR3aa: CASSFGQRDQETQYF
CDR3nt: TGTGCCAGCAGTTTTGGACAGAGGGACCAAGAGACCCAGTACTTC
j_gene: TRBJ2-5
d_gene: -
abundance: -
v_gene: TRBV28

CDR3aa: CASSRGLDTGELFF
CDR3nt: TGTGCCAGCAGTCGGGGACTCGACACCGGGGAGCTGTTTTTT
j_gene: TRBJ2-2
d_gene: -
abundance: -
v_gene: TRBV6-5

CDR3aa: CASSESGGGDTQYF
CDR3nt: TGCGCCAGCAGCGAGAGCGGGGGAGGAGATACGCAGTATTTT
j_gene: TRBJ2-3
d_gene: TRBD2
abundance: once
v_gene: TRBV4-1

CDR3aa: CASSLIAGGENEQFF
CDR3nt: TGTGCCAGCAGTTTAATAGCGGGAGGGGAAAATGAGCAGTTCTTC
j_gene: TRBJ2-1
d_gene: TRBD2
abundance: -
v_gene: TRBV28

CDR3aa: CASSAFGQGIYEQYF
CDR3nt: TGTGCCAGCAGCGCTTTCGGACAGGGGATTTACGAGCAGTACTTC
j_gene: TRBJ2-7
d_gene: TRBD1
abundance: -
v_gene: TRBV27

CDR3aa: CASSPTTVTITEAFF
CDR3nt: TGTGCCAGCAGCCCCACGACCGTAACGATCACTGAAGCTTTCTTT
j_gene: TRBJ1-1
d_gene: -
abundance: -
v_gene: TRBV4-2

CDR3aa: CASLSGSSHNEQFF
CDR3nt: TGTGCCAGTTTAAGCGGGAGTAGCCACAATGAGCAGTTCTTC
j_gene: TRBJ2-1
d_gene: TRBD2
abundance: -
v_gene: TRBV28

CDR3aa: CASSIARTTGETQYF
CDR3nt: TGTGCCAGTAGTATAGCGAGGACGACGGGAGAGACCCAGTACTTC
j_gene: TRBJ2-5
d_gene: -
abundance: -
v_gene: TRBV19

CDR3aa: CASKGFTEAFF
CDR3nt: TGTGCCAGCAAAGGTTTCACTGAAGCTTTCTTT
j_gene: TRBJ1-1
d_gene: -
abundance: -
v_gene: TRBV28

CDR3aa: CAWSRTVNGYTF
CDR3nt: TGTGCCTGGAGTAGGACAGTTAATGGCTACACCTTC
j_gene: TRBJ1-2
d_gene: -
abundance: once
v_gene: TRBV30